These 20 T cell receptor beta chains were all obtained from the same sample, sequenced in a study of shared clonotypes between healthy human individuals. TCRdb keeps only in-frame clones here, not all; method: immunoSEQ multiplex PCR. Here the sample spans around 690,000 clones, roughly 87% being singletons. The sequenced material came from memory CD8+ T cells from PBMCs. As for subset: CD45RO+ cells pooled with CCR7-negative TemRA cells. Receptors were obtained from a man between 18 and 35 years old in good health. Some clones in this sample may be carry-over from other donors' samples.

The rearrangement joins TRBV19 to TRBJ2-5, with 10 bases identical to TRBD2. V lost 5 bases, J lost 1 base, and 4 bases stayed unmatched. Germline CDR1 and CDR2: LNHDA and SQIVND (reference sequence). This CDR3 region has 15 residues. Here the CDR3 DNA reads TGTGCCAGTAGTTCGAGGACTAGCGGCCAAGAGACCCAGTACTTC. Its translation is CASSSRTSGQETQYF.

The chain carries TRBV28 and TRBJ2-7, with 9 bases lining up with TRBD2. CDR3 length: 16 amino acids. V was clipped by 3 bases and J by 6 bases; unmatched bases: 12. Germline V CDR1 and CDR2: MDHEN, SYDVKM. CDR3 loop: CASSFASGATLGEQYF. CDR3 bases: TGTGCCAGCAGTTTCGCTAGCGGGGCAACCCTTGGCGAGCAGTACTTC.

The rearrangement uses TRBV13 and TRBJ2-7, with 7 bases matching TRBD2. Trimming removed 5 bases from V and 0 bases from J; junction bases left unmatched: 7. In germline, CDR1 is PRHDT, CDR2 FYEKMQ (reference sequence). The CDR3 covers 15 residues. The chain's CDR3 is CASSPPGGSSYEQYF. The CDR3 nucleotides read TGTGCCAGCAGCCCTCCCGGCGGGAGCTCCTACGAGCAGTACTTC.

This chain uses TRBV28 with TRBJ2-1, with D unresolved. Germline CDR1 is MDHEN and CDR2 is SYDVKM. Trimming took 4 bases from V and 13 from J, leaving 20 bases between them. This CDR3 has 14 amino acids. DNA of the CDR3: TGTGCCAGCAGTTCAAATCCAGACCCCACTCCTCAGTTCTTC. It is translated as CASSSNPDPTPQFF.

The chain has TRBV7-3 and TRBJ2-1, with 10 bases that match TRBD2. The germline V gene encodes CDR1 SGHTA and CDR2 FQGTGA. The V and J ends lost 5 bases and 7 bases, in that order; junction bases with no gene match: 11. The length of the CDR3 is 16 residues. The CDR3 DNA sequence: TGTGCCAGCAGCCCCTCACCTAGCGGGAGTACGAATGAGCAGTTCTTC. Protein sequence: CASSPSPSGSTNEQFF. Full variable domain (outside the CDR3, taken from reference TRBV7-3 and TRBJ2-1): GAGVSQTPSNKVTEKGKYVELRCDPISGHTALYWYRQSLGQGPEFLIYFQGTGAADDSGLPNDRFFAVRPEGSVSTLKIQRTERGDSAVYLCASSPSPSGSTNEQFFGPGTRLTVL.

In its sample, this clone was seen once. The J gene is TRBJ2-3, the V gene TRBV19, with 10 bases matching TRBD2. Trimming took 2 bases from V and 6 from J; bases not matched to a gene: 14. There are 18 residues in the CDR3. Germline V gives CDR1 LNHDA, CDR2 SQIVND (reference sequence). DNA for the CDR3: TGTGCCAGTAGTATAACGGCCGCAACTAGCGGGACAGCTGATACGCAGTATTTT. Translated: CASSITAATSGTADTQYF.

The V call is TRBV7-6, the J call TRBJ1-1; no definite D call. V lost 0 bases and J 2 bases, leaving 13 bases between the germline ends. Germline V CDR1 and CDR2: SGHVS, FNYEAQ. This CDR3 has 16 amino acids. The CDR3 loop reads CASSLAFGVGNTEAFF. The CDR3 region has the DNA TGTGCCAGCAGCTTAGCGTTTGGTGTGGGTAACACTGAAGCTTTCTTT.

A note on this clone: Different DNA sequences within this sample yield the same CDR3. V gene TRBV9 combines with J gene TRBJ1-2; unclear D gene. Germline-derived CDR1 and CDR2 are SGDLS and YYNGEE. This CDR3 region has 14 residues. V was cut by 0 bases and J by 1 base, with 7 bases left in between. This CDR3 reads CASSVGNSNYGYTF. Here the CDR3 DNA reads TGTGCCAGCAGCGTAGGAAACAGTAACTATGGCTACACCTTC.

The chain has TRBV7-2 and TRBJ1-5; D possibly corresponds to TRBD1 (5 bases). This CDR3 has 15 residues. Per germline, CDR1 SGHTA and CDR2 FQGNSA. The V end was cut by 5 bases, the J end by 2 bases, with 13 bases between. Here the CDR3 DNA reads TGTGCCAGCAGCCCCGGGGTGGGGGGCAATCAGCCCCAGCATTTT. Encoded protein: CASSPGVGGNQPQHF.

This chain connects TRBV21-1 to TRBJ2-7; the tabulated D call, TRBD2, remains unverified against the DNA. TRBV21-1 is reported as a pseudogene. The CDR3 loop spans 9 amino acids. CDR3 DNA: TGTGCCAGGGGAGGGGAGCAGTACTTC. Translation gives CARGGEQYF.

The rearrangement joins TRBV5-6 to TRBJ2-7; 9 positions match TRBD2. J was trimmed by 7 bases and V by 2 bases; bases with no gene match: 4. In germline, CDR1 is SGHDT, CDR2 YYEEEE. This CDR3 spans 13 amino acids. The DNA for the CDR3 is TGTGCCAGCAGCTTCGGACTAGCGTGGGAGCAGTACTTC. Translation gives CASSFGLAWEQYF.

Only one count was recorded for this clone. V usage is TRBV27 and J usage is TRBJ2-7, with D unresolved. The V gene lost 0 bases and the J gene lost 2 bases, with 14 bases spanning the gap. Germline loops: CDR1 MNHEY, CDR2 SMNVEV (reference sequence). The CDR3 spans 16 residues. The CDR3 DNA sequence: TGTGCCAGCAGTTTATCGAGTGGGGTGGTGACCTACGAGCAGTACTTC. This sequence encodes CASSLSSGVVTYEQYF.

The chain joins TRBV10-1 to TRBJ2-1; 9 bases are shared with TRBD2. CDR3 length equals 15 residues. V trimming: 6 bases; J trimming: 9 bases; junction bases outside the gene matches: 12. From germline, CDR1 is WNHNN and CDR2 SYGVQD (reference sequence). The CDR3 spells CASRVTSGRLIEQFF. Written as DNA, the CDR3 is TGCGCCAGCAGGGTGACTAGCGGCCGACTTATTGAGCAGTTCTTC.

On this clone itself: Other DNA sequences in the same sample also yield this CDR3. The chain uses TRBV27 and TRBJ1-5, with 10 positions matching TRBD1. V gave up 5 bases and J gave up 4 bases; unmatched junction bases: 5. This CDR3 has 15 residues. Germline loops: CDR1 MNHEY, CDR2 SMNVEV (reference sequence). The CDR3 is CASSSQGQGNQPQHF. The CDR3, as DNA: TGTGCCAGCAGTAGCCAGGGACAGGGGAATCAGCCCCAGCATTTT.

The rearrangement uses TRBV28 and TRBJ1-5; weak D call: TRBD1 (5 bases). Trimming took 3 bases from V and 9 from J, leaving 12 bases between them. CDR3 length: 13 amino acids. Per germline, CDR1 MDHEN and CDR2 SYDVKM. The chain's CDR3 is CASSFQGMGPQHF. The CDR3 DNA sequence: TGTGCCAGCAGTTTCCAGGGAATGGGGCCCCAGCATTTT.

The chain employs TRBV27 and TRBJ1-1; tentative D call: TRBD1 (5 bases). The V gene's germline CDR1 is MNHEY and CDR2 SMNVEV (reference sequence). With 7 bases removed from V and 4 bases from J, the gap between germline ends came to 13 bases. The CDR3 has 13 residues. CDR3 protein: CASTTRDGTEAFF. The CDR3 nucleotides read TGTGCCAGCACCACCAGGGACGGCACTGAAGCTTTCTTT.

The V and J genes are TRBV28 and TRBJ1-1, with unresolved D. V lost 5 bases to trimming and J lost 4 bases, with 17 bases between them. CDR1 and CDR2 from the germline V gene are MDHEN and SYDVKM. The CDR3 is 15 residues long. Written as DNA, the CDR3 is TGTGCCAGCAGTCTAAAAGGTCTGGCCCTCACTGAAGCTTTCTTT. Translating it yields CASSLKGLALTEAFF.

V usage is TRBV18 and J usage is TRBJ2-1; 9 bases are shared with TRBD2. Germline loops: CDR1 KGHSH, CDR2 LQKENI. V gave up 0 bases and J gave up 0 bases; unmatched junction bases: 6. The CDR3 runs 18 residues. CDR3 bases: TGTGCCAGCTCACCACCGACTAGCGGAAAAAGCTCCTACAATGAGCAGTTCTTC. This codes for CASSPPTSGKSSYNEQFF.

The chain employs TRBV14 and TRBJ2-5; no clear D gene. With 4 bases removed from V and 5 bases from J, the gap between germline ends came to 11 bases. Looked up from germline, CDR1 is SGHDN and CDR2 is FVKESK. This CDR3 has 13 amino acids. CDR3 nucleotides: TGTGCCAGCAGCCCCGGGTTTGTGGAGACCCAGTACTTC. Translated: CASSPGFVETQYF.

This clone has just one count. This chain connects TRBV2 to TRBJ2-7; D remains unclear. Germline V gene data show CDR1 as SNHLY and CDR2 as FYNNEI. This CDR3 is 13 amino acids long. V gave up 2 bases and J gave up 1 base, with 6 bases separating them. CDR3 sequence: CASSETESYEQYF. CDR3 nucleotide sequence: TGTGCCAGCAGTGAAACCGAATCCTACGAGCAGTACTTC.